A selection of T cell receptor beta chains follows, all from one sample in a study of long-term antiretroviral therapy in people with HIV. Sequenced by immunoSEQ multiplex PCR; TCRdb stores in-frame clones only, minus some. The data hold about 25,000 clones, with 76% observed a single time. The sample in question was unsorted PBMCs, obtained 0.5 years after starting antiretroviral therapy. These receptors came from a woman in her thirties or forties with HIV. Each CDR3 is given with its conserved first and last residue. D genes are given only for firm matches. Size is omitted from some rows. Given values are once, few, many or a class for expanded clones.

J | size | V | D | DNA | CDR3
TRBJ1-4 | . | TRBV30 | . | TGTGCCTGGAACCTGTTAGGACCTAATGAAAAACTGTTTTTT | CAWNLLGPNEKLFF
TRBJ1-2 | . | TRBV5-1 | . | TGCGCCAGCCCTGGAGATAGGGACCTGGATGGCTACACCTTC | CASPGDRDLDGYTF
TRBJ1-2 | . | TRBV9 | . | TGTGCCAGCAGCGCTCGGGGCTCTTATGGCTACACCTTC | CASSARGSYGYTF
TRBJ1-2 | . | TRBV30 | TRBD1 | TGTGCCTCCCGAGGGACAGGGAGGAACTATGGCTACACCTTC | CASRGTGRNYGYTF
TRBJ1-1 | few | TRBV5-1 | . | TGCGCCAGCAGCTACTTGTGGACGGACAGAAGCACTGAAGCTTTCTTT | CASSYLWTDRSTEAFF
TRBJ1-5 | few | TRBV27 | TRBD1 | TGTGCCAGCAGTGCCGAGTACAGGGGGAGACAGCCCCAGCATTTT | CASSAEYRGRQPQHF
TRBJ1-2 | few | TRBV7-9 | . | TGTGCCAGCAGCCACGACAGCTCTAACTATGGCTACACCTTC | CASSHDSSNYGYTF
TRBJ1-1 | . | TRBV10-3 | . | TGTGCCATCAGTGAGCCGAGGACAGTAAACACTGAAGCTTTCTTT | CAISEPRTVNTEAFF
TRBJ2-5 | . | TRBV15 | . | TGTGCCACCGGTCCGGGTAAAGAAGAGACCCAGTACTTC | CATGPGKEETQYF
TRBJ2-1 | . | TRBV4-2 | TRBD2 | TGTGCCAGCAGCCAAGAAGGGTATAGGACTAGCGGACACAATGAGCAGTTCTTC | CASSQEGYRTSGHNEQFF
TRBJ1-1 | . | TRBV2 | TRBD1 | TGTGCCAGCAGGGACAGGACGAGGAACACTGAAGCTTTCTTT | CASRDRTRNTEAFF
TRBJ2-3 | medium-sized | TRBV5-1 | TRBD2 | TGCGCCAGCAGCTTACGGACTAGCGGGGGCACAGATACGCAGTATTTT | CASSLRTSGGTDTQYF
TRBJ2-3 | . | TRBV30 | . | TGTGCCTGGAGTGGTGGATGGAGGGACACAGATACGCAGTATTTT | CAWSGGWRDTDTQYF
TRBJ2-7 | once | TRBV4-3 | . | TGCGCCAGCAGCCAAGATCTGGTAGCGGACGGAAGCTCCTACGAGCAGTACTTC | CASSQDLVADGSSYEQYF